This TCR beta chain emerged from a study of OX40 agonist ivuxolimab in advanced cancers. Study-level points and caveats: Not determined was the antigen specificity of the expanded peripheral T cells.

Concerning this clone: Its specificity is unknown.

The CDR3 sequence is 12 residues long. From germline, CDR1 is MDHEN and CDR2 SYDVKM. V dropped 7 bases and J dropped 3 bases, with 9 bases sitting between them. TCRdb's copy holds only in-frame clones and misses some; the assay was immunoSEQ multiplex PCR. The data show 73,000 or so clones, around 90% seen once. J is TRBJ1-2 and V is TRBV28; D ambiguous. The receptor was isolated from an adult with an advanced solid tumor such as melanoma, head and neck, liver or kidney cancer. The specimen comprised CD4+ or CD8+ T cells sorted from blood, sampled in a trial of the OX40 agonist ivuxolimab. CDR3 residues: CASTPSDYGYTF. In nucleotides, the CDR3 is TGTGCCAGCACCCCGAGCGACTATGGCTACACCTTC.